These 9 T cell receptor beta chains were all obtained from the same sample, sequenced in a study of blood T cells in healthy people across ages. Together with a sample-barcoded 5' primer, a J-beta primer mix was included in a second PCR lasting about 6 to 11 cycles. TCRdb recomputed calls from the 5' RACE reads with MiXCR, one row per CDR3 protein. Found here are about 1.6 million distinct CDR3 sequences, about 32% of them singletons; the top ten hold about 11%. Sequenced: blood. These receptors came from a woman aged 25 to 39 in good health.

The chain combines TRBV7-3 with TRBJ2-1; either TRBD1 or TRBD2 may fit D (5 bases each). Germline V lookup: CDR1 SGHTA, CDR2 FQGTGA. CDR3 length: 18 amino acids. V dropped 2 bases and J dropped 8 bases, with 25 bases sitting between them. The CDR3 nucleotides are TGTGCCAGCAGCTTACGACCCGGGGCCGGTTTCGTCCACGATGAGCAGTTCTTC. Translated: CASSLRPGAGFVHDEQFF.

The chain is built from TRBV7-9 and TRBJ1-4; tentative D call: TRBD1 (6 bases). Looked up from germline, CDR1 is SEHNR and CDR2 is FQNEAQ (reference sequence). V dropped 3 bases and J dropped 3 bases, with 14 bases sitting between them. This CDR3 has 16 residues. The CDR3 spells CASSFGGRVSNEKLFF. For the CDR3, the DNA is TGTGCCAGCAGCTTCGGGGGGCGGGTATCTAATGAAAAACTGTTTTTT.

Only a few counts were recorded for this clonotype. The chain joins TRBV29-1 to TRBJ1-1; 10 bases line up with TRBD1. CDR1 and CDR2 from the germline V gene are SQVTM and ANQGSEA. V shed 5 bases and J 3 bases; nucleotides not matched to a gene: 6. This CDR3 is 14 amino acids long. The CDR3 coding sequence is TGCAGCGTTAAGGAAGGGACAGGGGACACTGAAGCTTTCTTT. Encoded protein: CSVKEGTGDTEAFF.

The chain employs TRBV10-1 and TRBJ2-3; no firm D call. V dropped 0 bases and J dropped 2 bases, with 12 bases sitting between them. Looked up from germline, CDR1 is WNHNN and CDR2 is SYGVQD (reference sequence). This CDR3 has 16 residues. CDR3 coding DNA: TGCGCCAGCAGTGAGTCTACCGCGAGCACCACAGATACGCAGTATTTT. It yields the protein CASSESTASTTDTQYF.

This clonotype was seen repeatedly, ten times or more. V and J are TRBV28 and TRBJ2-1; D gene ambiguous. V dropped 4 bases and J dropped 8 bases, with 9 bases sitting between them. The germline CDR1 and CDR2 sequences are MDHEN and SYDVKM. This CDR3 region has 12 residues. In DNA, the CDR3 is TGTGCCAGCAGTTCCATTAGGGATGAGCAGTTCTTC. This sequence encodes CASSSIRDEQFF.

This chain links TRBV27 with TRBJ2-1; no reliable D call. The CDR3 spans 13 residues. The V and J ends lost 2 bases and 7 bases respectively, with 9 bases between them. Germline assignment: CDR1 MNHEY and CDR2 SMNVEV (reference sequence). CDR3 coding DNA: TGTGCCAGCAGTTTAGGCCCTTGGAATGAGCAGTTCTTC. Its protein is CASSLGPWNEQFF.

This clonotype has a single count. In nucleotides, the CDR3 is TGTGCCAGCCTATACAGGGACAGGAAGAACACTGAAGCTTTCTTT. It yields the protein CASLYRDRKNTEAFF. The chain combines TRBV2 with TRBJ1-1; 8 bases map to TRBD1. The length of the CDR3 is 15 residues. With 8 bases clipped from V and 1 base from J, the junction kept 9 bases outside the gene matches. The germline V gene has CDR1 SNHLY and CDR2 FYNNEI.

The rearrangement joins TRBV6-1 to TRBJ1-5; D not certain. The length of the CDR3 is 21 residues. Trimming took off 9 bases at V and 0 bases at J, with 33 bases between the two ends. Germline V CDR1 and CDR2: MNHNS, SASEGT. The CDR3 loop is CASQVRGGGIPNLDSNQPQHF. CDR3 nucleotide sequence: TGTGCCAGTCAAGTAAGAGGAGGAGGGATTCCTAACCTAGATAGCAATCAGCCCCAGCATTTT.

This clonotype was counted between two and nine times. The chain joins TRBV7-3 to TRBJ2-1, with 9 bases fitting TRBD2. The CDR3 spans 16 residues. The V and J ends lost 4 bases and 6 bases, in that order; junction bases with no gene match: 10. CDR1 SGHTA and CDR2 FQGTGA come from the germline V gene. The CDR3 sequence: CASSSRGSGGINEQFF. The CDR3 nucleotides are TGTGCCAGCAGCTCTCGGGGCAGCGGGGGGATCAATGAGCAGTTCTTC.